The clone carrying this T cell receptor beta chain occurred many times. Its antigen remains unidentified. Germline lookup yields CDR1 SQVTM and CDR2 ANQGSEA. Trimming left V 7 bases short and J 6 bases short, with 19 bases between. This CDR3 has 14 residues. Construction of TCR beta libraries was performed using quantitative 5'-RACE with molecular barcodes. In TCRdb, the 5' RACE reads were re-called with MiXCR into one record per CDR3 protein. The table shows under 300,000 distinct CDR3 sequences, with over 8.5% occurring only once. The sample originates from a study of CD8 T cells in ankylosing spondylitis. General observations from the study: Prior literature has documented some motif variants in synovial fluid and blood from reactive arthritis. In ankylosing spondylitis patients, matched synovial fluid reportedly showed significant enrichment of disease-linked clones. A motif in TCR beta, a set of about eight highly homologous variants, appeared characteristic of ankylosing spondylitis blood.

Sequencing was performed on blood, either unsorted or a sorted T cell fraction (not recorded which). The origin of this receptor is a male donor with ankylosing spondylitis or in good health (not recorded which). The chain carries TRBV29-1 and TRBJ2-1, with D hard to call. The CDR3 loop is CSAVGLWVGNEQFF. CDR3 in DNA: TGCAGCGCAGTAGGCCTGTGGGTTGGCAATGAGCAGTTCTTC.